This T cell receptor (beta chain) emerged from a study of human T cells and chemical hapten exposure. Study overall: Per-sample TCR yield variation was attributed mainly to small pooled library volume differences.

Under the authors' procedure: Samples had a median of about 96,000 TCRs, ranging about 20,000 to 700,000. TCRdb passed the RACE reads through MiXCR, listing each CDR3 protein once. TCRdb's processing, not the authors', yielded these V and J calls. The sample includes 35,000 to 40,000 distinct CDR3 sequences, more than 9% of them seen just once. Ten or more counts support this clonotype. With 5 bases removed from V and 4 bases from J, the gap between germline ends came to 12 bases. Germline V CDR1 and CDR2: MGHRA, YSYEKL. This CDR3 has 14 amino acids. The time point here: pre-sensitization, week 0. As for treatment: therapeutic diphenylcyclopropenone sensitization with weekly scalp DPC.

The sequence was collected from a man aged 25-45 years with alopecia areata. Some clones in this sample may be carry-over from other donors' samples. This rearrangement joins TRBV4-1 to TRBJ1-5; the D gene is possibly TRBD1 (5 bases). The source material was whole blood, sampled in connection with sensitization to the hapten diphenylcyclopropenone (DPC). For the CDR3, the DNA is TGCGCCAGCAGCAACCGGGGCAGAAATCAGCCCCAGCATTTT. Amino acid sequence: CASSNRGRNQPQHF.